This TCR beta chain originates from a study of blood T cells in healthy people across ages. Primed by a sample-barcoded 5' primer and a J-beta primer mix, a second PCR proceeded for about 7 to 12 cycles. MiXCR, applied by TCRdb to the 5' RACE reads, yields one record per CDR3 protein. The table includes around 1,600,000 distinct CDR3 sequences, less than 45% detected once. The germline V gene encodes CDR1 SGHRS and CDR2 YFSETQ. This CDR3 is 15 amino acids long. V lost 0 bases and J lost 0, with 9 bases in between. Source material: blood. The clonotype originates from a woman aged 18-29 years in good health. The gene calls are TRBV5-1 and TRBJ2-5; the D is unclear. DNA of the CDR3: TGCGCCAGCAGCTTGGTGGCAGGCTACCAAGAGACCCAGTACTTC. Protein: CASSLVAGYQETQYF.